Listed here are 5 T cell receptor beta chains from one sample, sequenced in a study of OX40 agonist ivuxolimab in advanced cancers. Sequencing used immunoSEQ multiplex PCR; TCRdb keeps in-frame clones, though not all of them. The data contain roughly 48,000 clones, around nine tenths of them singletons. The sample was CD4+ or CD8+ T cells sorted from blood, taken in a trial of the OX40 agonist ivuxolimab. Source of these receptors: an adult with an advanced solid tumor such as melanoma, head and neck, liver or kidney cancer.

The chain recombines TRBV27 with TRBJ2-1; TRBD2 matches at 7 bases. V was pared by 0 bases and J by 6 bases, with 8 bases of the junction left unmatched. From germline, CDR1 is MNHEY and CDR2 SMNVEV (reference sequence). The CDR3 is made up of 16 amino acids. The CDR3 DNA follows: TGTGCCAGCAGTTTATCGGTTTTGGGACTACTCAATGAGCAGTTCTTC. As protein: CASSLSVLGLLNEQFF.

The V and J genes are TRBV6-6 and TRBJ1-5, with D uncertain. CDR3 length: 16 residues. The germline V and J ends were trimmed by 6 bases and 2 bases, with 17 bases remaining between them. Germline V CDR1 and CDR2: MNHNY, SVGAGI (reference sequence). Here the CDR3 reads CASRLIGEPGNQPQHF. The CDR3 bases are TGTGCCAGCAGACTTATAGGAGAGCCAGGCAATCAGCCCCAGCATTTT.

In this sample, this clone turned up a few times. CDR3 DNA: TGCGCCAGCAGCCAAGGGTGGGGACTAGCGGGCGATACGCAGTATTTT. Protein: CASSQGWGLAGDTQYF. The chain couples TRBV4-1 to TRBJ2-3, with TRBD2 matching 12 bases. From germline, CDR1 is MGHRA and CDR2 YSYEKL. The CDR3 loop spans 16 amino acids. Trimming took 1 base from V and 6 from J; bases not matched to a gene: 5.

This clone was counted ten times or more. The gene calls are TRBV5-6 and TRBJ1-2; the D gene is possibly TRBD1 (6 bases). Germline loops: CDR1 SGHDT, CDR2 YYEEEE. Trimming pared 1 base from V and 0 bases from J, leaving 10 bases between. The CDR3 has 15 amino acids. DNA of the CDR3: TGTGCCAGCAGCTTGACAGGGCAACCTAACTATGGCTACACCTTC. It codes for CASSLTGQPNYGYTF.

In this sample, this clone turned up once. The chain combines TRBV19 with TRBJ1-4; D unresolved. The CDR3 has 15 residues. The germline V gene has CDR1 LNHDA and CDR2 SQIVND (reference sequence). Trimming pared 1 base from V and 4 bases from J, leaving 10 bases between. The CDR3 loop is CASSIVAASNEKLFF. The DNA for the CDR3 is TGTGCCAGTAGTATAGTGGCAGCGAGTAATGAAAAACTGTTTTTT.